This TCR beta chain was captured in a study of blood T cell repertoires in COVID-19. Study context: Researchers got acute and convalescent COVID-19 samples from the United States, Italy and Spain. PBMCs, B-cell-depleted T cells, or T cells provided the cDNA or gDNA that made up the material.

Original analysis: Estimates of nucleated cell counts were drawn from the amplification of reference gene primers. Sequencing was performed with immunoSEQ multiplex PCR; in TCRdb, only in-frame clones are kept and a portion is missing. Clonal size and the V and J genes are those of that table, whereas D and trimming came from the DNA. The data contain approximately 330,000 clones, approximately 86% of them singletons. Patients at the Seattle site were enrolled during active infection and followed longitudinally. This clonotype was obtained from a man aged 25-40 years with COVID-19, enrolled during active disease. The sequenced sample was peripheral blood.

CDR3 protein: CASSRQVPGELFF. The CDR3 coding sequence is TGTGCCAGCAGTCGACAGGTACCCGGGGAGCTGTTTTTT. V gene TRBV28 combines with J gene TRBJ2-2, with D tentatively TRBD1 (6 bases). V gave up 5 bases and J gave up 6 bases, with 10 bases separating them. CDR3 length: 13 residues. Germline CDR1 and CDR2: MDHEN and SYDVKM.